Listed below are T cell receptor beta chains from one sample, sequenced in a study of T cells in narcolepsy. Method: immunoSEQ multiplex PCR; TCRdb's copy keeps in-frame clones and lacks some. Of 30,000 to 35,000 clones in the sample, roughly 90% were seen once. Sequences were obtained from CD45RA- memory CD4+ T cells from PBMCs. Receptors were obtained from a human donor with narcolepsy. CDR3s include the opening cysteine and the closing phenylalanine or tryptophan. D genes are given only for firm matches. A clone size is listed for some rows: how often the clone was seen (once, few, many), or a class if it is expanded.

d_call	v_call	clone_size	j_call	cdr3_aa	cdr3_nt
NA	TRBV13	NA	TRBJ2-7	CASGDSYEQYF	TGTGCCAGCGGGGACTCCTACGAGCAGTACTTC
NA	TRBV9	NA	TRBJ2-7	CASSVGSGFGEQYF	TGTGCCAGCAGCGTAGGTTCAGGGTTCGGCGAGCAGTACTTC
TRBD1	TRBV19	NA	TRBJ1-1	CASSMRGQGNTEAFF	TGTGCCAGTAGTATGAGGGGACAGGGGAACACTGAAGCTTTCTTT
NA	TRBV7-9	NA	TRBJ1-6	CASSFSGNSPLHF	TGTGCCAGCAGCTTCTCGGGTAATTCACCCCTCCACTTT
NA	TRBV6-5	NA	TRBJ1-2	CASSFRRGLGYGYTF	TGTGCCAGCAGTTTCCGGCGGGGGCTCGGCTATGGCTACACCTTC
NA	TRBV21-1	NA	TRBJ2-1	CASSKVGNRYNEQFF	TGTGCCAGCAGCAAAGTAGGCAACAGATACAATGAGCAGTTCTTC
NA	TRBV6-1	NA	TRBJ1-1	CASTPGQNTEAFF	TGTGCCAGCACCCCGGGACAAAACACTGAAGCTTTCTTT
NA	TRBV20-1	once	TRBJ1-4	CSARDADRLFF	TGCAGTGCGCGGGACGCTGATAGACTGTTTTTT
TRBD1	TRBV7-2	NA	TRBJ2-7	CASSLGDSAYEQYF	TGTGCCAGCAGCTTAGGGGACAGCGCCTACGAGCAGTACTTC
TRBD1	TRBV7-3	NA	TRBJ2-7	CASSLGTGAGEQYF	TGTGCCAGCAGCTTGGGGACAGGGGCCGGCGAGCAGTACTTC
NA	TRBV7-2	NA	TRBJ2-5	CASSWGGETQYF	TGTGCCAGCAGCTGGGGCGGGGAGACCCAGTACTTC
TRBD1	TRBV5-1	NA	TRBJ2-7	CASSLIPGQGYEQYF	TGCGCCAGCAGCTTGATTCCGGGACAGGGGTACGAGCAGTACTTC
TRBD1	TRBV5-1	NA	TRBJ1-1	CASSLEGGRVEAFF	TGCGCCAGCAGCTTGGAAGGGGGCCGGGTTGAAGCTTTCTTT
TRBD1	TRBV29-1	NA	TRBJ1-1	CSVPTSGQSSGNTEAFF	TGCAGCGTTCCTACTTCGGGACAGTCGAGTGGGAACACTGAAGCTTTCTTT
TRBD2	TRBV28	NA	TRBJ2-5	CASSLGLAGQYF	TGTGCCAGCAGCCTAGGACTAGCGGGACAGTACTTC
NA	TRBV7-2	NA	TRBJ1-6	CASSPQRPDNSPLHF	TGTGCCAGCAGCCCGCAGAGGCCCGATAATTCACCCCTCCACTTT
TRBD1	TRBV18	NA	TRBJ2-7	CASSLNRDSYEQYF	TGTGCCAGCTCACTCAACCGGGACAGCTACGAGCAGTACTTC
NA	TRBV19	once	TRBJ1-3	CASSSWDIGNTIYF	TGTGCCAGTAGTTCCTGGGACATCGGAAACACCATATATTTT
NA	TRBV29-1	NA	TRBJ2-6	CSVDRGSGANVLTF	TGCAGCGTTGATAGGGGCTCTGGGGCCAACGTCCTGACTTTC
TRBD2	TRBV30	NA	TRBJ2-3	CAWSVTGLANTQYF	TGTGCCTGGAGTGTAACGGGACTAGCAAATACGCAGTATTTT
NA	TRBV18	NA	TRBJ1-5	CASSPLPRDTYSNQPQHF	TGTGCCAGCTCACCACTCCCGCGGGACACTTATAGCAATCAGCCCCAGCATTTT
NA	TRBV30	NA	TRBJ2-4	CQGHSDDKNIQYF	TGTCAGGGACATTCCGATGACAAAAACATTCAGTACTTC
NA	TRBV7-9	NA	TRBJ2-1	CASSPTQTPYNEQFF	TGTGCCAGCAGCCCAACTCAGACCCCCTACAATGAGCAGTTCTTC
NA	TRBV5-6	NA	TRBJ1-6	CASSSDPDQPLHF	TGTGCCAGCAGCTCGGACCCGGACCAGCCCCTCCACTTT
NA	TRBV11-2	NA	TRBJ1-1	CASSPSGIGTEAFF	TGTGCCAGCAGTCCGTCCGGGATTGGGACTGAAGCTTTCTTT
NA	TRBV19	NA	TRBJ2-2	CASGAEGPDTGELFF	TGTGCCAGTGGGGCTGAGGGTCCCGACACCGGGGAGCTGTTTTTT